This TCR beta chain is drawn from a study of Ad26.COV2.S vaccination and SARS-CoV-2 variants. Study context: Ad26.COV2.S, an intramuscular injection, was given once or twice 56 days apart. The study, taken as a whole, reports: Non-spike TCR breadth did not differ much between vaccine and placebo recipients. Total T cell responses, in the TCR breadth and depth analyses, may have been underestimated.

Treatment in this sample: roughly 19 received Ad26.COV2.S at low or high dose, single or two shots; about 5 received placebo; per-sample allocation not given. Following the first vaccine or placebo injection, samples were taken on day 63. A Boston adult aged 18-55 years was the donor. The CDR3 is 16 residues long. V was trimmed by 0 bases and J by 7 bases, leaving 16 bases between them. Germline loops: CDR1 MNHEY, CDR2 SVGAGI. In its sample, this clone was seen once. Its cognate antigen is unknown. This table comes from immunoSEQ multiplex PCR, and its TCRdb copy is limited to in-frame clones, with some not included. In the table there are around 450,000 clones, approximately 89% of which are singletons.

This chain joins TRBV6-5 and TRBJ2-1; D is unresolved. Sequenced material: peripheral blood, taken in a trial of Ad26.COV2.S vaccine versus placebo. The sequence came from a person between 18 and 65 years old who received the Ad26.COV2.S COVID-19 vaccine or a placebo. The CDR3 region is CASSYSSTSLRNEQFF. For the CDR3, the DNA is TGTGCCAGCAGTTACTCGTCTACTTCCTTGCGAAATGAGCAGTTCTTC.